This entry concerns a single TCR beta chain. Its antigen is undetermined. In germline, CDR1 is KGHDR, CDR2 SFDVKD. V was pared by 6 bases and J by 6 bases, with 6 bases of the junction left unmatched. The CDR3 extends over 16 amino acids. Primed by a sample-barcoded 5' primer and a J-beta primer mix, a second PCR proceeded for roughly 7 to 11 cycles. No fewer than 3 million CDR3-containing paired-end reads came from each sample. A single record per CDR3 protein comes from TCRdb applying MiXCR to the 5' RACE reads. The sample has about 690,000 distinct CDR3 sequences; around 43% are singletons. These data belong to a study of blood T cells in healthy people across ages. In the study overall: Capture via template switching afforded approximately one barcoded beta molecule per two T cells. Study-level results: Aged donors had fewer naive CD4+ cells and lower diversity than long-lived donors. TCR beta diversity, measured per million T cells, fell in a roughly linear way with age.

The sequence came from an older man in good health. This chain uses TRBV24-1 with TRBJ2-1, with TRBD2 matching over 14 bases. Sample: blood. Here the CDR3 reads CATSSPGLAGVNEQFF. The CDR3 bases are TGTGCCACCAGTTCCCCGGGACTAGCGGGAGTCAATGAGCAGTTCTTC.